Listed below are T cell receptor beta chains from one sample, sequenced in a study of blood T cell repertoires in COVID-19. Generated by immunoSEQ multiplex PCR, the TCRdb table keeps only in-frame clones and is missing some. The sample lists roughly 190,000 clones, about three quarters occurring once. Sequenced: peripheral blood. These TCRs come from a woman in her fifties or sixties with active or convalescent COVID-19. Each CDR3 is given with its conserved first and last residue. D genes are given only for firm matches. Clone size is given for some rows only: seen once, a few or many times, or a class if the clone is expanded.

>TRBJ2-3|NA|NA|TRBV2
CASSEIINTDTQYF
TGTGCCAGCAGTGAAATCATCAACACAGATACGCAGTATTTT
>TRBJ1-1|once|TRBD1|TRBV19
CASSTWRTGDMNTEAFF
TGTGCCAGTAGTACCTGGAGGACAGGGGACATGAACACTGAAGCTTTCTTT
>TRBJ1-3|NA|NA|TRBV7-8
CASSLETNSNSGNTIYF
TGTGCCAGCAGCTTAGAGACTAACTCCAACTCTGGAAACACCATATATTTT
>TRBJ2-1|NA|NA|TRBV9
CASSARASELSEQFF
TGTGCCAGCAGCGCTCGGGCTAGCGAGTTGTCTGAGCAGTTCTTC
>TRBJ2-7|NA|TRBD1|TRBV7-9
CASSSAGGTYEQYF
TGTGCCAGCAGCTCCGCAGGGGGCACCTACGAGCAGTACTTC
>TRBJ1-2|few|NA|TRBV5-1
CASSLASSTQGNHGYTF
TGCGCCAGCAGCTTGGCGTCATCTACCCAGGGGAATCATGGCTACACCTTC
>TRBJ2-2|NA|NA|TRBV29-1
CSAADRSPNTGELFF
TGCAGCGCCGCCGACAGAAGCCCGAACACCGGGGAGCTGTTTTTT
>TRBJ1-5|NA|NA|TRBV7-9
CASSFGGGQGLRQPQHF
TGTGCCAGCAGCTTCGGGGGGGGGCAGGGACTCCGTCAGCCCCAGCATTTT
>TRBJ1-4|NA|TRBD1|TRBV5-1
CASREGTGGGNEKLFF
TGCGCCAGCAGGGAAGGGACAGGGGGCGGTAATGAAAAACTGTTTTTT
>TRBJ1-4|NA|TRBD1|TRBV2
CASSDRVPNEKLFF
TGTGCCAGCAGCGACAGGGTCCCTAATGAAAAACTGTTTTTT
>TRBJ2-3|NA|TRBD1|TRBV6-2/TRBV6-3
CASSLQGAGYTDTQYF
TGTGCCAGCAGTTTGCAGGGGGCGGGATACACAGATACGCAGTATTTT
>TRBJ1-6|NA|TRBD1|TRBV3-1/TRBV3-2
CASSQPHSVGTGNSPLHF
TGTGCCAGCAGCCAACCCCACTCAGTCGGGACAGGTAATTCACCCCTCCACTTT
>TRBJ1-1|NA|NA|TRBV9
CASSVEAGSNTEAFF
TGTGCCAGCAGCGTAGAGGCGGGTTCGAACACTGAAGCTTTCTTT
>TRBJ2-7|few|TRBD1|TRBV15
CATLDRVTYEQYF
TGTGCCACATTAGACAGGGTAACGTACGAGCAGTACTTC
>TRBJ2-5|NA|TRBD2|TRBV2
CASTKGLAETQYF
TGTGCCAGCACCAAGGGACTAGCTGAGACCCAGTACTTC
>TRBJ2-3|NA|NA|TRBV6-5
CASSYRRSGDTQYF
TGTGCCAGCAGTTACAGGCGGTCGGGGGATACGCAGTATTTT
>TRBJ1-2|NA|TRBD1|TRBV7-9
CASSLAAGTGGHGYTF
TGTGCCAGCAGCTTAGCAGCCGGGACAGGGGGACATGGCTACACCTTC
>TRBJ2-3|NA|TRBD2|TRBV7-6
CASSLLGTSGVSTDTQYF
TGTGCCAGCAGCCTACTCGGGACTAGCGGGGTTAGCACAGATACGCAGTATTTT
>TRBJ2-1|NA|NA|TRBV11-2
CASSSLARFDNEQFF
TGTGCCAGCAGCTCTCTGGCTAGGTTCGACAATGAGCAGTTCTTC
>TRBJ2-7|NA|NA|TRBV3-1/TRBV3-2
CASSFATSYEQYF
TGTGCCAGCAGCTTCGCCACAAGCTACGAGCAGTACTTC
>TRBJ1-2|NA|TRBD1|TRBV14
CASSNQGEGYTF
TGTGCCAGCAGCAATCAGGGGGAAGGCTACACCTTC
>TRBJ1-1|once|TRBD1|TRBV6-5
CASSYSNRGRSEAFF
TGTGCCAGCAGTTACTCGAACAGGGGGCGGTCTGAAGCTTTCTTT
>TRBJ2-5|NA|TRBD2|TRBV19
CASSPRGGSRETQYF
TGTGCCAGTAGCCCCCGGGGAGGGTCACGGGAGACCCAGTACTTC
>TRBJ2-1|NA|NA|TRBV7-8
CASSLRGGTYNEQFF
TGTGCCAGCAGCTTAAGGGGCGGAACCTACAATGAGCAGTTCTTC
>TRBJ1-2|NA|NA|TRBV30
CAWSVPGVSYGYTF
TGTGCCTGGAGTGTACCGGGGGTGTCCTATGGCTACACCTTC
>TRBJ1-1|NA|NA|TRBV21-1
CASSRRILNTEAFF
TGTGCCAGCAGCAGGAGGATACTGAACACTGAAGCTTTCTTT
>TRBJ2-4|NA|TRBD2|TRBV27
CASSTLSGGAKNIQYF
TGTGCCAGCAGTACCCTGAGCGGGGGGGCCAAAAACATTCAGTACTTC
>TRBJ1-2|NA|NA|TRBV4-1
CASSQGDTVLGYTF
TGCGCCAGCAGCCAAGGGGACACCGTCCTGGGCTACACCTTC
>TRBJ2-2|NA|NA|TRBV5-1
CASSLNSNTGELFF
TGCGCCAGCAGCTTGAACAGCAACACCGGGGAGCTGTTTTTT
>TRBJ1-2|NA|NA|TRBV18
CASSLRREELGYTF
TGTGCCAGCTCACTTCGCCGGGAGGAACTTGGCTACACCTTC
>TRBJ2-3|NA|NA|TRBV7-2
CASSFGASGTDTQYF
TGTGCCAGCAGCTTTGGAGCTAGCGGCACAGATACGCAGTATTTT
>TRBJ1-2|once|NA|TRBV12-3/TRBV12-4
CASTGGGVGYTF
TGTGCCAGCACGGGGGGAGGGGTCGGCTACACCTTC
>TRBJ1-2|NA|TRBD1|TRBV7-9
CASSLGQGDGYTF
TGTGCCAGCAGCTTAGGGCAGGGGGATGGCTACACCTTC
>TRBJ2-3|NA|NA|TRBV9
CASSVREGAGTDTQYF
TGTGCCAGCAGCGTAAGAGAGGGAGCGGGCACAGATACGCAGTATTTT
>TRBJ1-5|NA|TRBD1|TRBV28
CASSQTWDRGLLQPQHF
TGTGCCAGCAGTCAAACTTGGGACAGGGGTTTGCTTCAGCCCCAGCATTTT
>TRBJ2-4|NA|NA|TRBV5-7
CASSLGAGGPGNIQYF
TGTGCCAGCAGCCTTGGGGCCGGGGGTCCAGGGAACATTCAGTACTTC
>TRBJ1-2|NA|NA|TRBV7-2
CASSPVRSDGYTF
TGTGCCAGCAGCCCCGTCCGGTCGGATGGCTACACCTTC
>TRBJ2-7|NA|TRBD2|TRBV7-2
CASSPRSGEGYEQYF
TGTGCCAGCAGCCCAAGGAGCGGGGAGGGCTACGAGCAGTACTTC
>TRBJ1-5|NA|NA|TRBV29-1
CSVETCNQPQHF
TGCAGCGTTGAAACATGTAATCAGCCCCAGCATTTT
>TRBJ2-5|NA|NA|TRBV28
CASSLDPSWKPGETQYF
TGTGCCAGCAGTTTGGACCCCTCCTGGAAACCAGGGGAGACCCAGTACTTC
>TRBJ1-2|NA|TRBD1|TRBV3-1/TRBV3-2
CASSQVRGQGYTF
TGTGCCAGCAGCCAAGTCAGGGGGCAGGGCTACACCTTC